A selection of T cell receptor beta chains follows, all from one sample in a study of Ad26.COV2.S vaccination and SARS-CoV-2 variants. Profiled with immunoSEQ multiplex PCR; TCRdb holds only in-frame clones, not every one. The table includes roughly 100,000 clones, over 60% detected once. Source: peripheral blood, taken after recovery from COVID-19. Source of these receptors: a human donor who had recovered from COVID-19. Both conserved end residues are part of each CDR3. The D gene is left open where the match is weak. Rows give clone size only sometimes, using once, few, many, or a class for an expanded clone.

TRBD1	TRBV14	-	TRBJ2-5	TGTGCCAGCAGCCGGCCCTACAGGGGGCCCCAAGAGACCCAGTACTTC	CASSRPYRGPQETQYF
-	TRBV2	-	TRBJ1-2	TGTGCCAGCAGGGCGACTAAGGGATGGGGCTACACCTTC	CASRATKGWGYTF
-	TRBV27	-	TRBJ1-2	TGTGCCAGCAGTTTAAACGGACGTGGCAACACCTTC	CASSLNGRGNTF
-	TRBV29-1	-	TRBJ2-3	TGCAGCTACACCCCCAACACAGATACGCAGTATTTT	CSYTPNTDTQYF
-	TRBV6-6	few	TRBJ1-4	TGTGCCAGCAGTCCACGTCCGAGGGGTGAAAAACTGTTTTTT	CASSPRPRGEKLFF
-	TRBV7-2	-	TRBJ1-1	TGTGCCAGCAGCTTAGTGGGGACAAGCACTGAAGCTTTCTTT	CASSLVGTSTEAFF
TRBD1	TRBV2	-	TRBJ1-6	TGTGCCAGCAGTGAATCAGGGGGTAATTCACCCCTCCACTTT	CASSESGGNSPLHF
-	TRBV7-2	-	TRBJ1-1	TGTGCCAGCAGCTTAGGATCTCATTTGAACACTGAAGCTTTCTTT	CASSLGSHLNTEAFF
-	TRBV4-1	-	TRBJ1-4	TGCGCCAGCAGCCAGGACTTTGAAAAACTGTTTTTT	CASSQDFEKLFF
TRBD1	TRBV27	-	TRBJ2-7	TGTGCCAGCAGTTTATCGGGACAGGGGGAGCAGTACTTC	CASSLSGQGEQYF
-	TRBV7-9	-	TRBJ2-5	TGTGCCAGCAGCCCGGCTGGGGGCGGGGAGACCCAGTACTTC	CASSPAGGGETQYF
-	TRBV20-1	-	TRBJ2-2	TGCAGTGCTAGTGGGGGTACGAACACCGGGGAGCTGTTTTTT	CSASGGTNTGELFF
TRBD1	TRBV10-3	-	TRBJ2-7	TGTGCCATCAGCCCGGGTGCGGGACAGGTATCCTACGAGCAGTACTTC	CAISPGAGQVSYEQYF
-	TRBV6-1	-	TRBJ1-2	TGTGCCAGCAGTGAAGCCCTGGACCGAACTAACTATGGCTACACCTTC	CASSEALDRTNYGYTF
-	TRBV10-2	-	TRBJ1-6	TGCGCCAGCAGTGAGTCGAGTGGGACAAACCTTACACCCCTCCACTTT	CASSESSGTNLTPLHF
-	TRBV7-2	-	TRBJ2-3	TGTGCCAGCAGCTTATCCGTCAGGGATACGCAGTATTTT	CASSLSVRDTQYF
-	TRBV10-3	-	TRBJ2-3	TGTGCCATCAGTGATGAGGGGGGGCGCACAGATACGCAGTATTTT	CAISDEGGRTDTQYF
TRBD1	TRBV7-9	-	TRBJ2-5	TGTGCCAGCAGCCCCCGGGACAGAGAGACCCAGTACTTC	CASSPRDRETQYF
TRBD2	TRBV30	-	TRBJ2-1	TGTGCCTGGAGTAGAAAGGGACTAGCGGGGGGGCGGCAGTTCTTC	CAWSRKGLAGGRQFF
TRBD1	TRBV5-1	-	TRBJ1-2	TGCGCCAGCAGCTTGGGTGTTGGACAGGGGGCTAACTATGGCTACACCTTC	CASSLGVGQGANYGYTF
TRBD1	TRBV5-1	few	TRBJ1-1	TGCGCCAGCAGCTTGGCCCCCGGGACAGGCTCTCACACTGAAGCTTTCTTT	CASSLAPGTGSHTEAFF
TRBD1	TRBV30	many	TRBJ1-4	TGTGCCTGGAGTCGTACAATCGGACAGGGTGAAAAACTGTTTTTT	CAWSRTIGQGEKLFF
TRBD2	TRBV6-2/TRBV6-3	-	TRBJ2-7	TGTGCCAGCAGTTATTTTGAGGGACTAGAGCAGTACTTC	CASSYFEGLEQYF
-	TRBV2	-	TRBJ1-6	TGTGCCAGCAGTGTTACGGGTTCGGGGCCCTTCCAACCCCTCCACTTT	CASSVTGSGPFQPLHF
-	TRBV6-5	-	TRBJ1-4	TGTGCCAGCAGGGGCTTACAGGGTGGTTCTGAAAAACTGTTTTTT	CASRGLQGGSEKLFF
-	TRBV6-6	-	TRBJ2-7	TGTGCCAGCAGTCCCGGCCAGGGGGGCACCGAGCAGTACTTC	CASSPGQGGTEQYF
-	TRBV7-6	-	TRBJ2-1	TGTGCCAGCAGCCGGCAGAGTGTTGAGTTTAGCGGCGGGCAGTTCTTC	CASSRQSVEFSGGQFF
-	TRBV19	-	TRBJ1-5	TGTGCCAGTAGTAAGCAGGGCGGTCAGCCCCAGCATTTT	CASSKQGGQPQHF
-	TRBV5-4	-	TRBJ2-3	TGTGCCAGCAGCTTTTATAGGACGGCAGATACGCAGTATTTT	CASSFYRTADTQYF
TRBD1	TRBV5-1	-	TRBJ2-3	TGCGCCAGCAGCTCCGCCGGGACAGGGCAAGATACGCAGTATTTT	CASSSAGTGQDTQYF
TRBD2	TRBV28	-	TRBJ2-3	TGTGCCAGCAGTTCCCAGGGACTAGCGGAAAACACAGATACGCAGTATTTT	CASSSQGLAENTDTQYF
-	TRBV11-2	-	TRBJ1-1	TGTGCCAGCAGCCCCCGTCGGGGGCAGGCCGGTGAGGAAGCTTTCTTT	CASSPRRGQAGEEAFF
-	TRBV30	-	TRBJ1-1	TGTGCCTGGAGTCTAGGGGGGCCGACTGAAGCTTTCTTT	CAWSLGGPTEAFF
-	TRBV28	-	TRBJ2-7	TGTGCCAGCAGTGTAATGGTTGGCTCCTACGAGCAGTACTTC	CASSVMVGSYEQYF
-	TRBV6-5	-	TRBJ1-3	TGTGCCAGCAGTCAACAGGGTTTGAGGAACACCATATATTTT	CASSQQGLRNTIYF
-	TRBV5-1	-	TRBJ2-7	TGCGCCAGCAGCTTGGGGGGCCAACAGGGCTTTAACTCCTACGAGCAGTACTTC	CASSLGGQQGFNSYEQYF
-	TRBV12-3/TRBV12-4	once	TRBJ2-1	TGTGCCAGCAGAGAAGTGGGTAATGAGCAGTTCTTC	CASREVGNEQFF
-	TRBV7-2	-	TRBJ2-7	TGTGCCAGCAGCCCAACAGGATCTCCGGAGCAGTACTTC	CASSPTGSPEQYF
TRBD2	TRBV10-1	-	TRBJ2-3	TGCGCCAGCAGTGACCAGCGGGGGGCTACAGATACGCAGTATTTT	CASSDQRGATDTQYF
-	TRBV28	-	TRBJ1-3	TGTGCCAGCAGCCCCCCGGGAGCTGGAAACACCATATATTTT	CASSPPGAGNTIYF
-	TRBV20-1	-	TRBJ1-1	TGCAGTGCTACAGGGGACACTGAAGCTTTCTTT	CSATGDTEAFF
-	TRBV9	-	TRBJ1-5	TGTGCCAGCAGCACAGGGCCCAATCAGCCCCAGCATTTT	CASSTGPNQPQHF
TRBD1	TRBV5-1	-	TRBJ1-6	TGCGCCAGCAGCCTAACGACAGGGGCTAGCTCCTATAATTCACCCCTCCACTTT	CASSLTTGASSYNSPLHF
-	TRBV3-1/TRBV3-2	-	TRBJ2-3	TGTGCCAGCAGTCAAGAGGGGGGCAATACGCAGTATTTT	CASSQEGGNTQYF
-	TRBV7-2	-	TRBJ2-5	TGTGCCAGCAGCTTGTCACGGGGCGGGGAGACCCAGTACTTC	CASSLSRGGETQYF
-	TRBV2	-	TRBJ1-5	TGTGCCAGCACCCAGGGACGTGATCAGCCCCAGCATTTT	CASTQGRDQPQHF
-	TRBV10-3	-	TRBJ1-1	TGTGCCATCAGCGGAAACATGGCAACTGAAGCTTTCTTT	CAISGNMATEAFF
-	TRBV5-1	once	TRBJ2-2	TGCGCCAGCAGCTTAGGGAGCACCGGGGAGCTGTTTTTT	CASSLGSTGELFF
-	TRBV6-5	-	TRBJ2-7	TGTGCCAGCAGTTACTCGGCTCGCTACGAGCAGTACTTC	CASSYSARYEQYF
TRBD1	TRBV14	many	TRBJ1-4	TGTGCCAGCAGCTCAATCCAGGGGGCGCGTGAAAAACTGTTTTTT	CASSSIQGAREKLFF